Only a few counts were recorded for the clone carrying this T cell receptor (beta chain). As yet, its antigen is unknown. A universal primer site was created by template switching, with the cDNA bearing unique molecular identifiers. Each CDR3 protein is one row after TCRdb ran MiXCR on the 5' RACE reads. The table has about 260,000 distinct CDR3 sequences, around 6.6% seen once. The sample comes from a study of identical twins. General study results and limits: Excess twin sharing in beta out-of-frame sequences was weaker.

Germline assignment: CDR1 KGHSH and CDR2 LQKENI. The ends lost 6 bases at V and 12 bases at J; junction bases unmatched: 18. This CDR3 comprises 15 residues. These records were also assigned to another study, of yellow fever vaccine responses in identical twins.

This TCR derives from a woman younger than 30 in good health. This sequence joins TRBV18 and TRBJ2-5; 8 bases fit TRBD1. The sequenced sample consisted of memory (CD45RO+) T cells sorted from blood. The CDR3 reads CASSSDRGGLRHEYF. The CDR3 DNA reads TGTGCCAGCTCCTCCGACAGGGGCGGACTTCGCCATGAGTACTTC.